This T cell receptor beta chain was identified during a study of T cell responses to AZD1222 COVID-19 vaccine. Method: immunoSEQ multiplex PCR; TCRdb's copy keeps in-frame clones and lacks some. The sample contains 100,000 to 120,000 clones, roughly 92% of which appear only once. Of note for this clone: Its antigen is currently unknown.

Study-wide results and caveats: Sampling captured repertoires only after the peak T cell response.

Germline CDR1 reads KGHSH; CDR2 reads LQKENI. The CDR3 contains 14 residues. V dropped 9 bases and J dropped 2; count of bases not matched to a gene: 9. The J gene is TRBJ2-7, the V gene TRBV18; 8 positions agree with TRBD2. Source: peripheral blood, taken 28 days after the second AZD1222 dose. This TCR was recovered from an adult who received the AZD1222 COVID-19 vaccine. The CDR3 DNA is TGTGCCAGTCAGCGGGGGCGGGGTACCTACGAGCAGTACTTC. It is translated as CASQRGRGTYEQYF.